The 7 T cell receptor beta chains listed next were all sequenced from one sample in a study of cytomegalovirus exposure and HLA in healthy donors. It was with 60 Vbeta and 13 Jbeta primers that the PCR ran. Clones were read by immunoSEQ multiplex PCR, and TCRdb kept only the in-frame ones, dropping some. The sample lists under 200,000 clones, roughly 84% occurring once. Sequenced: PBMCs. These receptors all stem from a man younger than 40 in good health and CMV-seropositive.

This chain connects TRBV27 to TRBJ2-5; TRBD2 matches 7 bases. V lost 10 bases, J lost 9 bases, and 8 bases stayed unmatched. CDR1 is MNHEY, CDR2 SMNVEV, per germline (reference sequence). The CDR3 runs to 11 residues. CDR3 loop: CATLSGRAQYF. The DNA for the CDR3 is TGTGCCACCCTTTCTGGGAGGGCCCAGTACTTC.

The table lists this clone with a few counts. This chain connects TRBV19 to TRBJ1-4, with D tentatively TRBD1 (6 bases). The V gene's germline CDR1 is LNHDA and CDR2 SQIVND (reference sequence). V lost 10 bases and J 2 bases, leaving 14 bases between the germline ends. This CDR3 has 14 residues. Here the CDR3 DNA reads TGTGCCACACAAAGGGGGGGCACTAATGAAAAACTGTTTTTT. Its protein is CATQRGGTNEKLFF.

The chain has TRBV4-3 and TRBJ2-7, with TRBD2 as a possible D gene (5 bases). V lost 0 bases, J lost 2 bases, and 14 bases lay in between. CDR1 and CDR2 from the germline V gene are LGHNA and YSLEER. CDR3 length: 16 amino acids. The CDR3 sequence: CASSQDQYGIPYEQYF. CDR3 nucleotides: TGCGCCAGCAGCCAAGATCAATACGGGATCCCCTACGAGCAGTACTTC.

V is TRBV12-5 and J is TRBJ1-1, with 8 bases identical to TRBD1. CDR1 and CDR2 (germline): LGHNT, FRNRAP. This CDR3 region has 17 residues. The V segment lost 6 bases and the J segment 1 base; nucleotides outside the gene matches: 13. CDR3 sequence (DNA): TGTGCTAGTGGCACGGATCGACAGGGGACTTCGAACACTGAAGCTTTCTTT. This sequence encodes CASGTDRQGTSNTEAFF.

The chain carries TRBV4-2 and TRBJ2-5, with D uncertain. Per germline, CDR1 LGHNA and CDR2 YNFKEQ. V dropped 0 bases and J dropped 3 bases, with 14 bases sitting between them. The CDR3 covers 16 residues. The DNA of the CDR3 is TGTGCCAGCAGCCAAGAAGATGGCGGAAAAAAAGAGACCCAGTACTTC. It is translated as CASSQEDGGKKETQYF.

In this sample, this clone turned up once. CDR3: CASSLGGSYNEQFF. CDR3 nucleotides: TGTGCCAGCAGCTTGGGAGGGTCCTACAATGAGCAGTTCTTC. The J gene is TRBJ2-1, the V gene TRBV5-6; D might be TRBD2 (5 bases). V was pared by 0 bases and J by 1 base, with 5 bases between. The CDR3 is 14 amino acids. CDR1 is SGHDT, CDR2 YYEEEE, per germline.

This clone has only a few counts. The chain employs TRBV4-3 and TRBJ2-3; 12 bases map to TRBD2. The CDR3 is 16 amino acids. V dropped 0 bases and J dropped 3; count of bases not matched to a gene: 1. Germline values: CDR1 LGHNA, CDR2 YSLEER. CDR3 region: CASSQELAGGTDTQYF. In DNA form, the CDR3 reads TGCGCCAGCAGCCAAGAACTAGCGGGAGGAACAGATACGCAGTATTTT.